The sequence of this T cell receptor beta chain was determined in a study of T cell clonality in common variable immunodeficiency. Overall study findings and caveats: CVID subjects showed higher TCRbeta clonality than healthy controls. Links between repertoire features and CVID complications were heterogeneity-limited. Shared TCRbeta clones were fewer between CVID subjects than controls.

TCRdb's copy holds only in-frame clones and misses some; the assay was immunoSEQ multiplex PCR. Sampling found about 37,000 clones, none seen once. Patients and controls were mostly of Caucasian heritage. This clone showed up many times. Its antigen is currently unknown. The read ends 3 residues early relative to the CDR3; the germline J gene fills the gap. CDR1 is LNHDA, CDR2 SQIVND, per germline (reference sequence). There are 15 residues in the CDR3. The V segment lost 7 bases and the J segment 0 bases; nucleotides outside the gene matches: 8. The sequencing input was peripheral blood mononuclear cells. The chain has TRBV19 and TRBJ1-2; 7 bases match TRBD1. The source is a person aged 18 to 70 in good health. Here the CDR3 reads CASKQTGATNYGYTF. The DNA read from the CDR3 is TGTGCCAGTAAACAAACAGGGGCAACTAACTATGGC.